Shown below are 27 T cell receptor beta chains from a single sample sequenced in a study of blood T cells in healthy people across ages. It was with a sample-barcoded 5' primer and a J-beta primer mix that a second PCR of roughly 7 to 12 cycles was run. TCRdb passed the 5' RACE reads through MiXCR, listing each CDR3 protein once. The table has fewer than 700,000 distinct CDR3 sequences, approximately 40% seen once. The sample comprised blood. The receptor source for this set is a man of 80 years or more in good health.

The chain uses TRBV20-1 and TRBJ2-3; 9 positions match TRBD2. The V and J ends lost 1 base and 2 bases, in that order; junction bases with no gene match: 1. The CDR3 runs 14 residues. Germline values: CDR1 DFQATT, CDR2 SNEGSKA (reference sequence). The CDR3 coding sequence is TGCAGTGCTAGAGTAGCGGGGGCCACAGATACGCAGTATTTT. Its protein product is CSARVAGATDTQYF.

This clonotype was counted a few times. The chain is built from TRBV29-1 and TRBJ1-2, with D hard to call. V was shortened by 4 bases and J by 8 bases, with 8 bases between the two germline ends. The CDR3 runs 10 residues. The germline CDR1 and CDR2 sequences are SQVTM and ANQGSEA. CDR3 nucleotides: TGCAGCGTTGTAGCTGAGGGCTACACCTTC. Translated, it gives CSVVAEGYTF.

This clonotype was observed a few times. This chain links TRBV4-3 with TRBJ2-5, with D tentatively TRBD2 (5 bases). The germline V and J ends were trimmed by 0 bases and 5 bases, with 10 bases remaining between them. Germline V gene sequence: CDR1 LGHNA, CDR2 YSLEER. The CDR3 has 14 residues. DNA for the CDR3: TGCGCCAGCAGCCAAGATATACTAGATGAGACCCAGTACTTC. Its translation: CASSQDILDETQYF.

This clonotype was seen a handful of times. The chain recombines TRBV20-1 with TRBJ1-2, with D perhaps TRBD1 (5 bases). Trimming left V 3 bases short and J 5 bases short, with 19 bases between. This CDR3 comprises 15 residues. The germline V gene has CDR1 DFQATT and CDR2 SNEGSKA (reference sequence). The CDR3 sequence is CSARGQEQAVYGYTF. The DNA for the CDR3 is TGCAGTGCTAGGGGTCAGGAACAGGCGGTTTATGGCTACACCTTC.

The chain couples TRBV29-1 to TRBJ2-1; D is perhaps TRBD2 (5 bases). The germline V gene encodes CDR1 SQVTM and CDR2 ANQGSEA. V lost 1 base and J 8 bases, leaving 18 bases between the germline ends. The CDR3 contains 15 residues. CDR3 region: CSVEVSRTANDEQFF. The CDR3 DNA reads TGCAGCGTTGAAGTTTCGCGGACTGCCAACGATGAGCAGTTCTTC.

At least ten counts were recorded for this clonotype. The CDR3 sequence is CASSYQGMVSYEQYF. The CDR3 nucleotides read TGTGCCAGCAGTTACCAGGGTATGGTCTCCTACGAGCAGTACTTC. V and J are TRBV6-2 or TRBV6-3 and TRBJ2-7; TRBD1 is a possible D gene (5 bases). V lost 2 bases and J 0 bases, leaving 11 bases between the germline ends. Germline CDR1 reads MNHEY; CDR2 reads SVGEGT. The CDR3 loop spans 15 amino acids.

There are a few counts of this clonotype. The J gene is TRBJ2-7, the V gene TRBV7-2, with TRBD1 matching 9 bases. CDR1 SGHTA and CDR2 FQGNSA come from the germline V gene. This CDR3 spans 15 amino acids. V lost 1 base and J lost 3; bases outside the gene matches: 4. In DNA form, the CDR3 reads TGTGCCAGCAGCTTAGAGCCGGGACAGGGCTACGAGCAGTACTTC. Translation gives CASSLEPGQGYEQYF.

The chain has TRBV5-1 and TRBJ2-1; TRBD2 is a possible D gene (5 bases). The end of the DNA fits TRBJ2-7 better, so the J call may be wrong. Germline CDR1 and CDR2: SGHRS and YFSETQ. CDR3 length: 14 residues. DNA of the CDR3: TGCGCCAGCAGCCCCGACGGCGGACTCTACGAGCAGTACTTC. It encodes CASSPDGGLYEQYF.

The chain uses TRBV4-2 and TRBJ2-7; 8 bases agree with TRBD2. Trimming at V came to 4 bases and at J to 1 base, leaving 9 bases not matched to a gene. This CDR3 region has 16 residues. CDR1 and CDR2 from the germline V gene are LGHNA and YNFKEQ. CDR3 amino acids: CASSPGVAGISYEQYF. In DNA form, the CDR3 reads TGTGCCAGCAGCCCTGGGGTAGCGGGAATATCCTACGAGCAGTACTTC.

To note about this clonotype: One end of the junction does not line up with germline, which may come from a read error. The J gene is TRBJ1-2, the V gene TRBV4-1; 7 bases match TRBD1. CDR1 and CDR2 from the germline V gene are MGHRA and YSYEKL. This CDR3 comprises 18 residues. This chain's CDR3 is CASSLTGTELAGTYGYTF. The CDR3 nucleotides read TGTGCCAGCAGCCTGACCGGGACAGAGTTGGCTGGGACCTATGGCTACACCTTC.

This clonotype showed up just once. J is TRBJ2-1 and V is TRBV27; D possibly corresponds to TRBD1 (6 bases). The germline gives CDR1 MNHEY, CDR2 SMNVEV (reference sequence). Trimming left V 4 bases short and J 9 bases short, with 19 bases between. The CDR3 extends over 15 amino acids. In DNA form, the CDR3 reads TGTGCCAGCAGTTCCCGCTTAGACAGGCGGTGTGAGCAGTTCTTC. It encodes CASSSRLDRRCEQFF.

This clonotype has at least ten counts. The gene calls are TRBV10-3 and TRBJ2-3; D may be TRBD1 or TRBD2 (5 bases each). Trimming removed 6 bases at V and 6 bases at J, with 10 bases between. Germline V gene data show CDR1 as ENHRY and CDR2 as SYGVKD. The CDR3 spans 12 residues. This CDR3 is CAIRAGTDTQYF. The DNA for the CDR3 is TGTGCCATCAGGGCAGGGACGGATACGCAGTATTTT.

This clonotype was detected many times. The rearrangement uses TRBV6-1 and TRBJ1-5; no definite D call. Trimming removed 5 bases from V and 6 bases from J, with 11 bases in between. The germline V gene encodes CDR1 MNHNS and CDR2 SASEGT. There are 13 residues in the CDR3. The CDR3 protein is CASSLDKGQPQHF. CDR3 in DNA: TGTGCCAGCAGTCTAGATAAAGGTCAGCCCCAGCATTTT.

This clonotype was counted ten times or more. The V and J genes are TRBV5-5 and TRBJ2-1; 9 nucleotides align to TRBD2. Germline CDR1 SGHKS, CDR2 YYEKEE (reference sequence). V shed 0 bases, J shed 4 bases, and the junction held 5 bases outside the gene matches. CDR3 length: 16 amino acids. DNA of the CDR3: TGTGCCAGCAGCTTGGGGGTGACTAGCGGATACAATGAGCAGTTCTTC. It is translated as CASSLGVTSGYNEQFF. The entire variable domain, with the rest obtained from reference TRBV5-5 and TRBJ2-1, is as follows: DAGVTQSPTHLIKTRGQQVTLRCSPISGHKSVSWYQQVLGQGPQFIFQYYEKEERGRGNFPDRFSARQFPNYSSELNVNALLLGDSALYLCASSLGVTSGYNEQFFGPGTRLTVL.

The chain combines TRBV21-1 with TRBJ2-5; the table calls TRBD1, which could not be checked here. The J call may be faulty, since TRBJ2-4 better matches the DNA end. TRBV21-1 is a listed pseudogene. CDR3 length equals 18 residues. CDR3 protein: CASSKAGRGQGRKNIQYF. The CDR3 nucleotides are TGTGCCAGCAGCAAGGCGGGCCGGGGACAGGGGAGGAAAAACATTCAGTACTTC.

This clonotype was counted a few times. The chain carries TRBV3-1 and TRBJ2-2; D is ambiguous. Germline lookup yields CDR1 LGHDT and CDR2 YNNKEL (reference sequence). Trimming stripped 1 base from V and 4 bases from J, with 7 bases between. CDR3 size: 14 residues. CDR3 sequence reads: CASSQVLGTGELFF. In DNA form, the CDR3 reads TGTGCCAGCAGCCAAGTATTAGGCACCGGGGAGCTGTTTTTT.

V is TRBV29-1 and J is TRBJ2-2; 11 nucleotides agree with TRBD2. The CDR3 is 14 residues long. J was trimmed by 6 bases and V by 4 bases; bases with no gene match: 4. Germline assignment: CDR1 SQVTM and CDR2 ANQGSEA. This CDR3 reads CSVAQLAGAGELFF. The CDR3 DNA follows: TGCAGCGTTGCGCAACTAGCGGGAGCCGGGGAGCTGTTTTTT.

The chain has TRBV5-6 and TRBJ1-2; the D is unclear. This CDR3 contains 15 residues. The ends were cut back, 5 bases at V and 8 bases at J, with 22 bases in the middle. Germline V gene data show CDR1 as SGHDT and CDR2 as YYEEEE. The CDR3 DNA follows: TGTGCCAGCAGAACTACTGGGATTTTTGATAGAGGCTACACCTTC. It codes for CASRTTGIFDRGYTF.

The table lists this clonotype with a few counts. The chain links TRBV28 to TRBJ2-5; 9 bases are a match to TRBD2. The CDR3 consists of 14 residues. The ends lost 5 bases at V and 2 bases at J; junction bases unmatched: 3. Per the germline V gene, CDR1 is MDHEN and CDR2 is SYDVKM. In DNA form, the CDR3 reads TGTGCCAGCAGTGCGGGAGGGGTACAAGAGACCCAGTACTTC. Translated, it gives CASSAGGVQETQYF.

This clonotype came up once. The rearrangement links TRBV11-3 to TRBJ2-1, with TRBD2 as a possible D gene (5 bases). V was shortened by 5 bases and J by 9 bases, with 17 bases between the two germline ends. Germline CDR1 reads SGHNT; CDR2 reads YENEEA. The CDR3 has 14 residues. This CDR3 reads CASSLASSVGEQFF. The CDR3 DNA reads TGTGCCAGCAGCCTAGCTTCTTCTGTGGGTGAGCAGTTCTTC.

The V and J genes are TRBV6-2 or TRBV6-3 and TRBJ2-7, with 7 bases identical to TRBD2. Germline trimming cut 11 bases from V and 2 bases from J; bases unmatched to any gene: 3. Germline CDR1 is MNHEY and CDR2 is SVGEGT. The CDR3 extends over 11 amino acids. For the CDR3, the DNA is TGTGCCGGCGGGAGTCCCTACGAGCAGTACTTC. This encodes CAGGSPYEQYF.

The V and J genes are TRBV24-1 and TRBJ1-1; a weak D match, TRBD1 (5 bases). Germline CDR1 is KGHDR and CDR2 is SFDVKD. V lost 3 bases and J lost 5, with 6 bases in between. The CDR3 runs 12 residues. In DNA form, the CDR3 reads TGTGCCACCAGTGATGGGGGTACTGAAGCTTTCTTT. It specifies CATSDGGTEAFF.

The rearrangement joins TRBV29-1 to TRBJ2-2, with D maybe TRBD2 (6 bases). The length of the CDR3 is 12 residues. V lost 4 bases and J 6 bases, leaving 9 bases between the germline ends. From germline, CDR1 is SQVTM and CDR2 ANQGSEA. The CDR3 loop reads CSVVWGAGELFF. CDR3 nucleotides: TGCAGCGTTGTATGGGGGGCCGGGGAGCTGTTTTTT.

V is TRBV6-5 and J is TRBJ2-5; 11 nucleotides line up with TRBD1. CDR3 length equals 16 residues. Looked up from germline, CDR1 is MNHEY and CDR2 is SVGAGI. V was pared by 5 bases and J by 4 bases, with 9 bases of the junction left unmatched. CDR3 region: CASSNLDRGRRETQYF. The CDR3 coding sequence is TGTGCCAGCAGTAACCTGGACAGGGGGCGGAGAGAGACCCAGTACTTC.

The chain carries TRBV4-2 and TRBJ2-1; 9 nucleotides line up with TRBD2. The DNA end favors TRBJ2-7, so the J call may be wrong. Looked up from germline, CDR1 is LGHNA and CDR2 is YNFKEQ. CDR3 length equals 17 residues. The CDR3 loop reads CASSQVAREGAYNEQYF. The CDR3 coding sequence is TGTGCCAGCAGCCAAGTCGCGCGGGAGGGGGCCTACAATGAGCAGTACTTC.

The chain uses TRBV6-5 and TRBJ2-1; possibly TRBD2 for D (6 bases). The V and J ends lost 6 bases and 4 bases respectively, with 19 bases between them. CDR1 and CDR2 from the germline V gene are MNHEY and SVGAGI. The length of the CDR3 is 16 residues. The CDR3 spells CASRPRGTGGYNEQFF. The CDR3 coding sequence is TGTGCCAGCAGGCCCCGGGGGACGGGCGGGTACAATGAGCAGTTCTTC.

This clonotype has at least ten counts. The chain employs TRBV4-3 and TRBJ2-6; the D is unclear. Deletions cut 1 base from V and 0 bases from J, with 10 bases between. The CDR3 runs to 17 residues. The germline gives CDR1 LGHNA, CDR2 YSLEER. The CDR3 spells CASSQGQLNSGANVLTF. The DNA for the CDR3 is TGCGCCAGCAGCCAAGGTCAGCTCAACTCTGGGGCCAACGTCCTGACTTTC.